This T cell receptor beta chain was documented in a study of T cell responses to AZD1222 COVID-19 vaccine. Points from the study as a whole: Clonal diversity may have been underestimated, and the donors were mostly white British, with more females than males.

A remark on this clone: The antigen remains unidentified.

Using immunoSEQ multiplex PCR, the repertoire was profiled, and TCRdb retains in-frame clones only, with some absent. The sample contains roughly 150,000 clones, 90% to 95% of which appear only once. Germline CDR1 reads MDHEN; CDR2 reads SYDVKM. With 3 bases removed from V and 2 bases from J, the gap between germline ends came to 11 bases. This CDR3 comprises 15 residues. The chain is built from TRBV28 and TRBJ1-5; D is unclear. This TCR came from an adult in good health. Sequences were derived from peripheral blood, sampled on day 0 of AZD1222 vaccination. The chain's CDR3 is CASSLGGSGNQPQHF. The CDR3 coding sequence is TGTGCCAGCAGTTTGGGTGGATCGGGCAATCAGCCCCAGCATTTT.